The present T cell receptor (beta chain) was sequenced within a study of T cells after yellow fever vaccination. This CDR3 is built from 18 residues. Trimming took 2 bases from V and 5 from J; bases not matched to a gene: 13. Germline V gives CDR1 MNHEY, CDR2 SMNVEV (reference sequence). TCRdb re-called the 5' RACE reads with MiXCR, one entry per CDR3 protein. The sample holds some 250,000 distinct CDR3 sequences, less than 8.5% seen once. The TCR originated in a man younger than 45 who received the YFV17D yellow fever vaccine. The material was CD4+ T cells sorted from PBMCs, obtained 15 days after the yellow fever booster vaccination. The chain joins TRBV27 to TRBJ2-7; the match to TRBD2 covers 12 bases. The CDR3 bases are TGTGCCAGCAGTTTACGGGGGACGGCTAGCGGGAGGGCCCACGAGCAGTACTTC. It yields the protein CASSLRGTASGRAHEQYF.